This T cell receptor beta chain was identified in a study of spatial heterogeneity in lung cancer. MiXCR, applied by TCRdb to the 5' RACE reads, yields one record per CDR3 protein. This table holds 60,000 to 85,000 distinct CDR3 sequences, approximately 9% found once. CDR3 size: 18 residues. Germline trimming cut 2 bases from V and 7 bases from J; bases unmatched to any gene: 10. Germline CDR1 KGHSH, CDR2 LQKENI. This clonotype came up many times. Time point indicated: blood at routine non-recurrence follow-up after resection. The sequencing here drew on PBMCs, taken at follow-up. This clonotype was sampled from a female donor with early-stage non-small cell lung cancer. The V gene is TRBV18, the J gene TRBJ2-2; 13 nucleotides agree with TRBD2. CDR3 sequence reads: CASSPMGLAGPDYGELFF. The CDR3 DNA reads TGTGCCAGCTCACCAATGGGACTAGCGGGACCAGATTACGGGGAGCTGTTTTTT.